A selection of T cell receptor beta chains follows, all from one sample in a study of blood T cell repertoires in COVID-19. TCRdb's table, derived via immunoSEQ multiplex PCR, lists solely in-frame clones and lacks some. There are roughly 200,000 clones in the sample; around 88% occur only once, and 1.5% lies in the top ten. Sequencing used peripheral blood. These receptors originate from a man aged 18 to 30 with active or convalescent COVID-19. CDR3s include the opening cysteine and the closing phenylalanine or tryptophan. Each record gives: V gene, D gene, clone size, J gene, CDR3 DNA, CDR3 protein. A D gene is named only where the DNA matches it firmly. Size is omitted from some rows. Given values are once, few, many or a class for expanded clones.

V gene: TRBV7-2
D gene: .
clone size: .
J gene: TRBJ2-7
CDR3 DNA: TGTGCCAGCAGCTTAAGGCCCGGGTGGCGCGAGCAGTACTTC
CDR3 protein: CASSLRPGWREQYF

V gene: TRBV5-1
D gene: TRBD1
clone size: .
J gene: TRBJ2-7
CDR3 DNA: TGCGCCAGCAGCCAAGGACAGGGGGCTTACGAGCAGTACTTC
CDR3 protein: CASSQGQGAYEQYF

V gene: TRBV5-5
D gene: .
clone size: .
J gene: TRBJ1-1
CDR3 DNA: TGTGCCAGCAGCTTGGGGGCAGGGAACCTAATGAACACTGAAGCTTTCTTT
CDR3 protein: CASSLGAGNLMNTEAFF

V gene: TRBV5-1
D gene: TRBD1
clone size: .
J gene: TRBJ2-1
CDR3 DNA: TGCGCCAGCAGCTTGGAGCGGACAGGTCGGGCCTCCTACAATGAGCAGTTCTTC
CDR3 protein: CASSLERTGRASYNEQFF

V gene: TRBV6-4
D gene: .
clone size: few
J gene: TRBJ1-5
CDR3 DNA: TGTGCCAGCGGCTCTCCAGACCTAGGGGGCAATCAGCCCCAGCATTTT
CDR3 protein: CASGSPDLGGNQPQHF

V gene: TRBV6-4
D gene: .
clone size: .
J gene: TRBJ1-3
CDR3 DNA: TGTGCCAGCAGCAGAACACACGGGGGACGAAACACCATATATTTT
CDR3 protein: CASSRTHGGRNTIYF

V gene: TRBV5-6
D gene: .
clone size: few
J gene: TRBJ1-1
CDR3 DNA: TGTGCCAGCAGCTTAGTACTGATGAAGTCCACTGAAGCTTTCTTT
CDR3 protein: CASSLVLMKSTEAFF

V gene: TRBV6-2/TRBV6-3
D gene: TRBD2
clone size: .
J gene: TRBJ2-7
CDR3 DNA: TGTGCCAGCAACCCTGGACTAGCGGGAGGGGAGCAGTACTTC
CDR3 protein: CASNPGLAGGEQYF

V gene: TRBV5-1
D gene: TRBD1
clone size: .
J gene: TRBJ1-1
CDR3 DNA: TGCGCCAGCAGCTCAGTCCCGGGACAGGGTGAAGCTTTCTTT
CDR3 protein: CASSSVPGQGEAFF

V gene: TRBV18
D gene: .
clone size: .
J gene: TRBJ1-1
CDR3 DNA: TGTGCCAGCTCACCCATAGAGAGGACTGAAGCTTTCTTT
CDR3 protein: CASSPIERTEAFF

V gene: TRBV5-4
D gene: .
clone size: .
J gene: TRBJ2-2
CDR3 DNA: TGTGCCAGCAGCTTGGACATCGGGGACACCGGGGAGCTGTTTTTT
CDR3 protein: CASSLDIGDTGELFF

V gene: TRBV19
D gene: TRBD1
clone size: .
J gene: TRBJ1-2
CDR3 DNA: TGTGCCAGTAAGGGGACAGGGGGCTATGGCTACACCTTC
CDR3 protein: CASKGTGGYGYTF

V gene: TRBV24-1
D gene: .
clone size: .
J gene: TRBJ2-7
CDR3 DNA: TGTGCCACCAGTAACCCTGCGGGTTCAAACGAGCAGTACTTC
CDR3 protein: CATSNPAGSNEQYF

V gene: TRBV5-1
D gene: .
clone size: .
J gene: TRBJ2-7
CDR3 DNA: TGCGCCAGCAGCTCCCCGGGACACACGTACGAGCAGTACTTC
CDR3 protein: CASSSPGHTYEQYF

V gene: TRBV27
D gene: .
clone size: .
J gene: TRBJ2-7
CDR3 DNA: TGTGCCAGCAATAGCCGACTACACTCCTACGAGCAGTACTTC
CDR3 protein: CASNSRLHSYEQYF

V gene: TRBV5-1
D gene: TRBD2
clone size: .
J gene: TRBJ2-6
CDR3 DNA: TGCGCCAGCAGCTTGGCCCTGGGGGGGGTAAGCTCTGGGGCCAACGTCCTGACTTTC
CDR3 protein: CASSLALGGVSSGANVLTF